The 27 T cell receptor beta chains presented below share a single source sample, sequenced in a study of T cells after yellow fever vaccination. TCRdb ran MiXCR on the 5' RACE reads and lists one entry per CDR3 protein. This sample has roughly 310,000 distinct CDR3 sequences, with 8.7% found just once. The sequenced sample was PBMCs, obtained on the day of the first yellow fever vaccination. Receptor source: a man between 18 and 35 years old who received the YFV17D yellow fever vaccine.

The chain joins TRBV5-1 to TRBJ2-7, with D possibly being TRBD2 (5 bases). Germline values: CDR1 SGHRS, CDR2 YFSETQ. The V end was cut by 4 bases, the J end by 5 bases, with 10 bases between. There are 12 residues in the CDR3. The CDR3 here is CASSQGLNEQYF. The DNA of the CDR3 is TGCGCCAGCAGCCAAGGACTTAACGAGCAGTACTTC.

A few counts support this clonotype. The CDR3 spells CASRWSQPERGYTF. The CDR3, as DNA: TGTGCCAGTAGATGGTCACAGCCAGAAAGAGGCTACACCTTC. The rearrangement uses TRBV19 and TRBJ1-2, with unresolved D. CDR3 length equals 14 residues. Germline V gene sequence: CDR1 LNHDA, CDR2 SQIVND (reference sequence). V lost 6 bases and J 8 bases, leaving 19 bases between the germline ends.

This clonotype was found a few times. V gene TRBV5-1 combines with J gene TRBJ2-3; 11 bases are a match to TRBD2. This CDR3 spans 15 amino acids. Germline V gene lookup returns CDR1 SGHRS and CDR2 YFSETQ. V lost 4 bases to trimming and J lost 4 bases; unmatched junction nucleotides: 5. In DNA form, the CDR3 reads TGCGCCAGCAGCCAATTTAGCGGGGGGGCAGATACGCAGTATTTT. It codes for CASSQFSGGADTQYF.

This clonotype has a count of ten or more. The rearrangement links TRBV7-9 to TRBJ1-1; D is possibly TRBD1 (6 bases). The CDR3 is 15 amino acids. Trimming cost V 1 base and J 2 bases, with 11 bases left between them. Germline loops: CDR1 SEHNR, CDR2 FQNEAQ (reference sequence). CDR3 DNA: TGTGCCAGCAGCTTAGGGGTGGGGGCTAACACTGAAGCTTTCTTT. Residues: CASSLGVGANTEAFF.

The chain couples TRBV11-1 to TRBJ1-1, with D possibly TRBD1 on 6 matching bases. V shed 5 bases and J shed 6 bases, with 16 bases lying between them. CDR1 SGHAT and CDR2 FQDESV come from the germline V gene (reference sequence). This CDR3 contains 14 residues. For the CDR3, the DNA is TGTGCCAGCAGCCCCCAACAGGGAGAGGCTGAAGCTTTCTTT. Protein sequence: CASSPQQGEAEAFF.

J is TRBJ2-1 and V is TRBV11-2; 7 nucleotides match TRBD2. Germline V gives CDR1 SGHAT, CDR2 FQNNGV. The V gene end was trimmed by 5 bases and the J gene end by 0 bases; junction bases not matched to a gene: 4. The CDR3 runs 15 residues. The CDR3 loop is CASSRSGDSYNEQFF. The CDR3 DNA is TGTGCCAGCAGCCGAAGCGGGGACTCCTACAATGAGCAGTTCTTC.

The chain recombines TRBV7-9 with TRBJ2-7; 7 positions agree with TRBD2. Germline V lookup: CDR1 SEHNR, CDR2 FQNEAQ (reference sequence). The CDR3 is made up of 14 amino acids. Unmatched junction bases numbered 8, after V lost 3 bases and J lost 6 bases. The CDR3 here is CASSFSSGVVEQYF. CDR3 coding DNA: TGTGCCAGCAGCTTCTCAAGCGGGGTCGTCGAGCAGTACTTC.

The chain employs TRBV29-1 and TRBJ1-2; D call uncertain. The germline V gene has CDR1 SQVTM and CDR2 ANQGSEA. The ends were cut back, 7 bases at V and 2 bases at J, with 11 bases in the middle. CDR3 length: 12 residues. The CDR3 coding sequence is TGCAGCGCATGGACCGACAACTATGGCTACACCTTC. Translating gives CSAWTDNYGYTF.

This clonotype came up once. A read error may produce the germline difference seen at one junction end. CDR3 residues: CASSLGVFYNSPRHF. CDR3 DNA: TGTGCCAGCAGTTTAGGAGTTTTTTATAATTCACCCCGCCACTTT. This chain joins TRBV12-3 or TRBV12-4 and TRBJ1-6; unclear D gene. The CDR3 loop spans 15 amino acids.

This clonotype was recorded many times. This rearrangement joins TRBV3-1 to TRBJ1-2, with D unresolved. The CDR3 runs 13 residues. Germline assignment: CDR1 LGHDT and CDR2 YNNKEL (reference sequence). V was cut by 6 bases and J by 6 bases, with 14 bases left in between. CDR3 amino acids: CASRSSRAHGYTF. The CDR3 nucleotides are TGTGCCAGCAGGTCCTCGAGGGCCCATGGCTACACCTTC.

This clonotype was recorded a few times. The gene calls are TRBV14 and TRBJ1-5; D is perhaps TRBD1 (6 bases). Germline V lookup: CDR1 SGHDN, CDR2 FVKESK. CDR3 length: 15 amino acids. V gave up 8 bases and J gave up 1 base, with 15 bases separating them. This CDR3 is CASLGGRQSNQPQHF. The CDR3 bases are TGTGCCAGCCTGGGGGGCCGTCAAAGCAATCAGCCCCAGCATTTT.

The chain combines TRBV29-1 with TRBJ1-2; D unresolved. The V end lost 1 base, the J end lost 1 base, and 7 bases lay between the germline ends. Germline V CDR1 and CDR2: SQVTM, ANQGSEA. The CDR3 is 13 residues long. DNA for the CDR3: TGCAGCGTTGAAGCCCCGAGTAACTATGGCTACACCTTC. Translation: CSVEAPSNYGYTF.

This clonotype was counted a few times. The chain joins TRBV5-6 to TRBJ1-1; tentative D call: TRBD1 (5 bases). Germline lookup yields CDR1 SGHDT and CDR2 YYEEEE. V dropped 3 bases and J dropped 4 bases, with 13 bases sitting between them. The CDR3 is 14 residues long. The CDR3 nucleotides read TGTGCCAGCAGCTGGGGGAATGTTGGCACTGAAGCTTTCTTT. It codes for CASSWGNVGTEAFF.

J is TRBJ2-2 and V is TRBV6-2 or TRBV6-3, with 8 bases fitting TRBD1. This CDR3 is 15 amino acids long. Germline values: CDR1 MNHEY, CDR2 SVGEGT. With 7 bases clipped from V and 4 bases from J, the junction kept 8 bases outside the gene matches. The CDR3 reads CASIRGTGVTGELFF. The CDR3 DNA is TGTGCCAGCATACGTGGGACAGGAGTCACCGGGGAGCTGTTTTTT.

The V gene is TRBV5-5, the J gene TRBJ2-7; 9 bases line up with TRBD1. CDR3 length: 15 amino acids. Germline-derived CDR1 and CDR2 are SGHKS and YYEKEE (reference sequence). The ends lost 1 base at V and 2 bases at J; junction bases unmatched: 4. The CDR3, as DNA: TGTGCCAGCAGCTTGTCCGGGACAGGGACCTACGAGCAGTACTTC. Translating gives CASSLSGTGTYEQYF.

The chain employs TRBV11-2 and TRBJ2-3, with D perhaps being TRBD1 or TRBD2 (6 bases each). Deletions cut 2 bases from V and 0 bases from J, with 18 bases between. Germline values: CDR1 SGHAT, CDR2 FQNNGV. The CDR3 covers 18 residues. The CDR3 region is CASSLLSAGGLSTDTQYF. The CDR3 coding sequence is TGTGCCAGCAGCTTACTGTCGGCCGGGGGCCTAAGCACAGATACGCAGTATTTT.

V usage is TRBV3-1 and J usage is TRBJ1-6; TRBD1 matches 8 bases. Per germline, CDR1 LGHDT and CDR2 YNNKEL (reference sequence). The junction had 4 bases not matched to a gene; V was cut back by 1 base and J by 11 bases. This CDR3 has 14 amino acids. The chain's CDR3 is CASSQGQGMTPLHF. The CDR3 DNA sequence: TGTGCCAGCAGCCAAGGACAGGGGATGACACCCCTCCACTTT. Looking up the rest from reference TRBV3-1 and TRBJ1-6 gives the full variable domain: DTAVSQTPKYLVTQMGNDKSIKCEQNLGHDTMYWYKQDSKKFLKIMFSYNNKELIINETVPNRFSPKSPDKAHLNLHINSLELGDSAVYFCASSQGQGMTPLHFGNGTRLTVT.

This clonotype was observed at least ten times. V usage is TRBV20-1 and J usage is TRBJ2-5; D is possibly TRBD2 (7 bases). Trimming took off 0 bases at V and 5 bases at J, with 19 bases between the two ends. The CDR3 consists of 16 residues. Per the germline V gene, CDR1 is DFQATT and CDR2 is SNEGSKA (reference sequence). The CDR3 coding sequence is TGCAGTGCTAGAGAAGGGGGGGGGGCGACTGATGAGACCCAGTACTTC. Amino acid sequence: CSAREGGGATDETQYF.

This clonotype was seen a single time. This chain joins TRBV12-3 or TRBV12-4 and TRBJ1-3; D is ambiguous. CDR3 size: 15 residues. V lost 3 bases, J lost 2 bases, and 11 bases lay in between. The CDR3, as DNA: TGTGCCAGCAGTTTCCCGACACTGACTGGAAACACCATATATTTT. This codes for CASSFPTLTGNTIYF.

This clonotype came up a few times. The CDR3 region is CASSVAGLVSPGELFF. The DNA for the CDR3 is TGTGCCAGCAGCGTAGCAGGGCTAGTAAGTCCCGGGGAGCTGTTTTTT. The chain combines TRBV9 with TRBJ2-2, with D possibly being TRBD1 (5 bases). Germline CDR1 SGDLS, CDR2 YYNGEE. The CDR3 has 16 residues. Trimming took off 0 bases at V and 6 bases at J, with 15 bases between the two ends.

This chain uses TRBV15 with TRBJ1-5; 10 bases fit TRBD1. Germline lookup yields CDR1 LNHNV and CDR2 YYDKDF (reference sequence). With V trimmed by 6 bases and J by 6 bases, 8 bases remained unmatched. This CDR3 contains 15 residues. CDR3 coding DNA: TGTGCCACCAGGGGGGGGGGGACAGGGGCTCAGCCCCAGCATTTT. As protein: CATRGGGTGAQPQHF.

In its sample, this clonotype was seen many times. V usage is TRBV12-3 or TRBV12-4 and J usage is TRBJ1-4; the match to TRBD1 covers 9 bases. The CDR3 is 16 amino acids. After removal of 5 bases from V and 8 bases from J, the junction contained 12 bases not matched to a gene. The CDR3, as DNA: TGTGCCAGCAGTCCGGGACAGGGTTATTTTCGGGAAAAACTGTTTTTT. Its translation: CASSPGQGYFREKLFF.

Notes on this clonotype: Relative to the germline gene, one junction end is altered; a read error may explain this. CDR3 in amino acids: CASSLAPGLNEKLFF. The CDR3 nucleotides are TGTGCCAGCAGCCTAGCCCCGGGGCTTAATGAAAAACTGTTTTTT. V usage is TRBV7-9 and J usage is TRBJ1-4; a possible D gene is TRBD1 (5 bases). The CDR3 is made up of 15 amino acids. Germline loops: CDR1 SEHNR, CDR2 FQNEAQ (reference sequence).

This clonotype has just a few counts. The J gene is TRBJ2-3, the V gene TRBV5-5; no clear D gene. V shed 2 bases and J shed 6 bases, with 10 bases lying between them. This CDR3 region has 13 residues. Germline CDR1 and CDR2: SGHKS and YYEKEE (reference sequence). The CDR3 loop reads CASSFSPGDTQYF. DNA of the CDR3: TGTGCCAGCAGCTTTTCCCCAGGCGATACGCAGTATTTT.

The CDR3 is CASSLKWNEKLFF. The CDR3 bases are TGTGCCAGCAGCCTGAAATGGAATGAAAAACTGTTTTTT. V usage is TRBV7-2 and J usage is TRBJ1-4; D remains ambiguous. CDR1 is SGHTA and CDR2 is FQGNSA in the germline V gene. Trimming removed 5 bases from V and 5 bases from J, with 9 bases in between. This CDR3 has 13 residues.

This clonotype was counted between two and nine times. The rearrangement links TRBV7-9 to TRBJ1-2; maybe TRBD1 (5 bases). Germline V lookup: CDR1 SEHNR, CDR2 FQNEAQ (reference sequence). The CDR3 is 14 amino acids. Trimming stripped 6 bases from V and 5 bases from J, with 16 bases between. CDR3 DNA sequence: TGTGCCAGCAGTGGATCAGGGAGAGTTTATGGCTACACCTTC. Residues: CASSGSGRVYGYTF.

The rearrangement joins TRBV7-2 to TRBJ2-3; D not certain. The germline V gene has CDR1 SGHTA and CDR2 FQGNSA. Deletions cut 5 bases from V and 6 bases from J, with 15 bases between. The CDR3 length is 14 residues. The CDR3 sequence is CASSPETPRDTQYF. Here the CDR3 DNA reads TGTGCCAGCAGCCCTGAGACGCCTCGGGATACGCAGTATTTT.